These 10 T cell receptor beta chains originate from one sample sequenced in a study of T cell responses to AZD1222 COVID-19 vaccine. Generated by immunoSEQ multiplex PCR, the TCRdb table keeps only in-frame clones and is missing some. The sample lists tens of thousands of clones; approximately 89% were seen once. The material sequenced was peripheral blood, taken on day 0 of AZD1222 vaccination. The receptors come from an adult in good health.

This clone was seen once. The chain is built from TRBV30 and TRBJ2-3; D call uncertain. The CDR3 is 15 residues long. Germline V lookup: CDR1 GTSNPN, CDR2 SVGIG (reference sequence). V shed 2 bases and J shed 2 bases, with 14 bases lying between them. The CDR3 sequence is CAWSKTGHDTDTQYF. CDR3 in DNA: TGTGCCTGGAGTAAAACGGGCCATGACACAGATACGCAGTATTTT.

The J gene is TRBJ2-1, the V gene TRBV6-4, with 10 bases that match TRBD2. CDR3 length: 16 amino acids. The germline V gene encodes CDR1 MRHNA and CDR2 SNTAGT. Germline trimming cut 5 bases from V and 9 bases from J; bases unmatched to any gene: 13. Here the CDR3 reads CASSRQGLAGEGEQFF. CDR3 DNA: TGTGCCAGCAGTCGACAAGGGCTAGCGGGAGAGGGTGAGCAGTTCTTC.

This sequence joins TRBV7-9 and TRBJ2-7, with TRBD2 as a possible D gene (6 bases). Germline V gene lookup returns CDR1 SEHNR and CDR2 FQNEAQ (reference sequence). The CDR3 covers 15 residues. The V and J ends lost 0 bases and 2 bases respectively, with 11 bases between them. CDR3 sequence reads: CASSLAGSGTYEQYF. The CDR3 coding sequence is TGTGCCAGCAGCTTAGCGGGTAGCGGAACCTACGAGCAGTACTTC.

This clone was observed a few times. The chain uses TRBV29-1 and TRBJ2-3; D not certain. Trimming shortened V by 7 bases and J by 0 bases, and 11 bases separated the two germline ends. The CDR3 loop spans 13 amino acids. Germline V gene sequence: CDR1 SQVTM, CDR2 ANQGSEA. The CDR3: CSARGRSTDTQYF. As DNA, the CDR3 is TGCAGCGCCCGAGGCAGAAGCACAGATACGCAGTATTTT.

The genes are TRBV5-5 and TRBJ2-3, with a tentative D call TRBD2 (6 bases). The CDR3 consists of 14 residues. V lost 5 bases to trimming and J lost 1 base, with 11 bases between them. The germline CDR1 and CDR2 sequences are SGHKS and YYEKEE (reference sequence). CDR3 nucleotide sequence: TGTGCCAGCAGTCGGGGGTTCGGCACAGATACGCAGTATTTT. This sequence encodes CASSRGFGTDTQYF.

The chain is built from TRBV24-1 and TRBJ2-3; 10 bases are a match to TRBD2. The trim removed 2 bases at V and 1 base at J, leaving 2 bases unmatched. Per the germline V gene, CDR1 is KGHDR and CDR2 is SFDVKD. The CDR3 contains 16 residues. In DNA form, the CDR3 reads TGTGCCACCAGTGATTCAGGGACTAGCGGCACAGATACGCAGTATTTT. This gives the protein CATSDSGTSGTDTQYF.

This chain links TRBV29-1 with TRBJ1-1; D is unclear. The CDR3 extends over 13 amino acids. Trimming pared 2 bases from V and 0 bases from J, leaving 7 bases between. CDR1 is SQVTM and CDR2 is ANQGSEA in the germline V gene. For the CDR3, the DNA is TGCAGCGTTGAATTACAGATGAACACTGAAGCTTTCTTT. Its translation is CSVELQMNTEAFF.

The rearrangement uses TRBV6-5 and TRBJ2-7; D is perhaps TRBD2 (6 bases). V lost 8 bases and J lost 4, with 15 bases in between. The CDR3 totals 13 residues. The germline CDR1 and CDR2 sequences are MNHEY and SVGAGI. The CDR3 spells CASSLPGVYEQYF. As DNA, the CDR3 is TGTGCCAGCTCTCTCCCGGGGGTATACGAGCAGTACTTC.

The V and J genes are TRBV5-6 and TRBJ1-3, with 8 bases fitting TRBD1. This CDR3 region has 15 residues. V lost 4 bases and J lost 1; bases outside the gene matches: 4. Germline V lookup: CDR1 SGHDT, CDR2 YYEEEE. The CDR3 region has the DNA TGTGCCAGCAGCCTGGGACAGGTATCTGGAAACACCATATATTTT. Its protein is CASSLGQVSGNTIYF.

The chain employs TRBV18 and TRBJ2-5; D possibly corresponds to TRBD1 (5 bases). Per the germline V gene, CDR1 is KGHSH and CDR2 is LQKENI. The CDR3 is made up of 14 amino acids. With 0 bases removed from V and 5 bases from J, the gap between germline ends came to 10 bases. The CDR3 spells CASSPPSGLETQYF. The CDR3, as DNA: TGTGCCAGCTCACCACCGTCAGGGCTGGAGACCCAGTACTTC. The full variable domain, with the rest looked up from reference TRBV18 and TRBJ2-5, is NAGVMQNPRHLVRRRGQEARLRCSPMKGHSHVYWYRQLPEEGLKFMVYLQKENIIDESGMPKERFSAEFPKEGPSILRIQQVVRGDSAAYFCASSPPSGLETQYFGPGTRLLVL.